This T cell receptor beta chain was found in a study of T cells in Graves' hyperthyroidism and ophthalmopathy. Study-wide findings and caveats: Before onset, ophthalmopathy was predicted by the model a median around 6 months earlier. Most thyroid clonotypes with frequency above 0.001 were detected in blood.

Hyperthyroidism in the patients, aged 18 to 65, was newly diagnosed and under 2 months in duration. Details on this clonotype: What it recognizes is unknown.

Template material for amplifying TCR beta CDR3 regions consisted of RNA transcripts. An initial round of RT-PCR targeting the TCR CDR3 relied on the HTBI primer set. From the multiplex PCR reads, TCRdb called clonotypes with MiXCR, one entry per CDR3 protein. The profile covers more than 600,000 distinct CDR3 sequences, with about a sixth appearing a single time and 8.4% taken by the ten largest. V shed 7 bases and J 7 bases; nucleotides not matched to a gene: 6. CDR3 size: 14 residues. Germline V lookup: CDR1 ENHRY, CDR2 SYGVKD. The receptor was isolated from a young man with Graves' hyperthyroidism. This sequence joins TRBV10-3 and TRBJ2-1; 11 nucleotides match TRBD2. Sequences were obtained from blood. CDR3 sequence: CAINASGRRNEQFF. The CDR3, as DNA: TGTGCCATCAATGCTAGCGGGAGGAGGAATGAGCAGTTCTTC.